One T cell receptor beta chain is described in this entry. Its matching antigen is unknown. This specimen belongs to a study of identical twins. Healthy Caucasians were all of the donors. Study results and limitations: Sequences that were beta out-of-frame showed weaker excess twin sharing.

The CDR3 extends over 15 amino acids. Germline-derived CDR1 and CDR2 are SGHKS and YYEKEE (reference sequence). The V end lost 2 bases, the J end lost 7 bases, and 16 bases lay between the germline ends. Template switching supplied a universal primer site; unique molecular identifiers were carried on the cDNA. MiXCR, run by TCRdb on the 5' RACE reads, gives a single entry per CDR3 protein. The data show 600,000 to 800,000 distinct CDR3 sequences, roughly 20% seen once. This sample also appeared in a second study, on T cells expressing NK-cell markers. This second study says: Topping the CD3+CD56-NKG2C+ fraction as well were these clonotypes, in several donors.

This clonotype originated in a woman in her late teens or twenties in good health. The chain employs TRBV5-5 and TRBJ1-3; D not certain. The specimen was PBMCs. CDR3 nucleotides: TGTGCCAGCAGCTTCTCCAGTTTCCCTGTTAACACCATATATTTT. It specifies CASSFSSFPVNTIYF.